This TCR beta chain was recovered during a study of blood T cell repertoires in COVID-19. Study-wide background: Sites in the United States, Italy and Spain provided acute and convalescent COVID-19 samples. The cDNA or gDNA used as material had been derived from T cells, B-cell-depleted T cells, or PBMCs.

Original data processing: The authors estimated nucleated cell counts from reference gene primer amplification. Sequenced by immunoSEQ multiplex PCR; TCRdb stores in-frame clones only, minus some. That table supplies the V and J calls and clone size; D and trimming were determined from the DNA. The sample yields around 30,000 clones, about 75% seen once. The CDR3 has 17 residues. CDR1 and CDR2 from the germline V gene are MDHEN and SYDVKM. Trimming stripped 5 bases from V and 0 bases from J, with 19 bases between. The chain joins TRBV28 to TRBJ1-1; D is perhaps TRBD1 (6 bases). Source material: peripheral blood. The receptor was isolated from a man older than 75 with active or convalescent COVID-19. The CDR3 coding sequence is TGTGCCAGCAGTCCCCCCGCAGGGGCCCACATGAACACTGAAGCTTTCTTT. This gives the protein CASSPPAGAHMNTEAFF.